This T cell receptor beta chain was captured in a study of blood T cell repertoires in COVID-19. As for the study in general: Recovered status in Cohort 3 required two negative PCRs, clearance, or symptom resolution. COVID-19 samples, acute and convalescent, were from the United States, Italy and Spain.

In terms of age and location, participants ranged from roughly 18 to 95 years and lived in about two dozen US areas. Germline CDR1 LNHNV, CDR2 YYDKDF (reference sequence). The CDR3 is 15 residues long. J lost 7 bases, V lost 1 base, and 4 bases had no gene match. TCRdb keeps only in-frame clones here, not all; method: immunoSEQ multiplex PCR. The sample holds some 200,000 clones; around 90% are singletons and the top ten take more than 7%. The TCR originated in a man younger than 45 in a cohort exposed to, infected with or recovered from COVID-19 (not recorded which). The chain is built from TRBV15 and TRBJ1-6; the match to TRBD1 covers 7 bases. The material sequenced was PBMCs or T cells enriched from blood (not recorded which). The CDR3 sequence: CATSRGLDRNSPLHF. DNA of the CDR3: TGTGCCACCAGCAGAGGACTGGACAGGAATTCACCCCTCCACTTT. Using reference TRBV15 and TRBJ1-6 for the parts outside the CDR3, the full variable domain is DAMVIQNPRYQVTQFGKPVTLSCSQTLNHNVMYWYQQKSSQAPKLLFHYYDKDFNNEADTPDNFQSRRPNTSFCFLDIRSPGLGDTAMYLCATSRGLDRNSPLHFGNGTRLTVT.